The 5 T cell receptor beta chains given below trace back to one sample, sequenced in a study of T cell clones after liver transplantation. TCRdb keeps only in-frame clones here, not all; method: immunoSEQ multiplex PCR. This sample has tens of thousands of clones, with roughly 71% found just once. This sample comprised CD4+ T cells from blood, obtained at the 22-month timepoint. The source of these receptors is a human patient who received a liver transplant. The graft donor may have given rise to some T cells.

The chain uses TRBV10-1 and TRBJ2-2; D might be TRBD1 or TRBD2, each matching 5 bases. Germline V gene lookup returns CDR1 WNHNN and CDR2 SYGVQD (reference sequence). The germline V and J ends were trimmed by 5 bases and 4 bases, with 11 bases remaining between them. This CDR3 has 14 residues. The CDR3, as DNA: TGCGCCAGCAGTCGGGACCACCGCACCGGGGAGCTGTTTTTT. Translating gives CASSRDHRTGELFF.

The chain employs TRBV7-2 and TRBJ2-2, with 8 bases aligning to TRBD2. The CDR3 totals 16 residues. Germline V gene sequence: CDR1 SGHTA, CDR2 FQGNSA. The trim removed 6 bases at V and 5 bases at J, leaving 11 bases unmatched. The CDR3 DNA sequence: TGTGCCAGCAGTCGGAGCGGGGGCGGAGGGACCGGGGAGCTGTTTTTT. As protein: CASSRSGGGGTGELFF.

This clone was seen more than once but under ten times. CDR3 amino acids: CASSLGTAGGYNEQFF. In nucleotides, the CDR3 is TGTGCCAGCAGCTTAGGAACAGCGGGTGGCTACAATGAGCAGTTCTTC. The V and J genes are TRBV7-8 and TRBJ2-1; D might be TRBD2 (6 bases). In germline, CDR1 is SGHVS, CDR2 FQNEAQ. V was pared by 1 base and J by 3 bases, with 13 bases between. The CDR3 runs 16 residues.

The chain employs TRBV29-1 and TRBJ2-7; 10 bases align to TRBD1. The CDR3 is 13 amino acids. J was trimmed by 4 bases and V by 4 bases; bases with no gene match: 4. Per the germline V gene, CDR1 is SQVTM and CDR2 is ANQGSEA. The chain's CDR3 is CSVGRDRGYEQYF. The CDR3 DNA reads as TGCAGCGTTGGTCGGGACAGGGGATACGAGCAGTACTTC.

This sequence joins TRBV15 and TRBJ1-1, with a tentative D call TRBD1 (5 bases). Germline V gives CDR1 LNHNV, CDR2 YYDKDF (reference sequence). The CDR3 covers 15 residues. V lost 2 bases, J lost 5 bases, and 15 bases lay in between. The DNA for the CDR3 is TGTGCCACCAGCAGACTCATCCCTCAGGGAACTGAAGCTTTCTTT. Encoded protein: CATSRLIPQGTEAFF.